A selection of T cell receptor beta chains follows, all from one sample in a study of regulatory T cells in long-lasting Graves disease. TCRdb called the multiplex PCR reads again in MiXCR, with one record for every CDR3 protein. The repertoire includes hundreds of thousands of distinct CDR3 sequences, about 14% of them detected once, and about 20% sits in the top ten. The sample in question was peripheral blood mononuclear cells (PBMCs), obtained at new diagnosis, from a patient treated with antithyroid drugs. Source of these receptors: a female donor with Graves disease. Both conserved end residues are part of each CDR3. A D gene is named only where the DNA matches it firmly. The size entry is marked missing in some rows and otherwise reads once, few, many or a size class.

cdr3_nt,cdr3_aa,j_call,clone_size,v_call,d_call
TGCAGCGTTGAGACTAGCGGGGGGAGGTGGAATGAGCAGTTCTTC,CSVETSGGRWNEQFF,TRBJ2-1,many,TRBV29-1,TRBD2
TGTGCCAGCAGCATACGGGAGGGCCCGGGTATCGAGCAGTACTTC,CASSIREGPGIEQYF,TRBJ2-7,-,TRBV13,TRBD2
TGTACCAGCAGGCTCCGGCGGGACACAGATACGCAGTATTTT,CTSRLRRDTDTQYF,TRBJ2-3,few,TRBV28,-
TGTGCCAGCAGTCCCCTATCAGGAAGAACCGGGGAGCTGTTTTTT,CASSPLSGRTGELFF,TRBJ2-2,-,TRBV28,-
TGTGCCACCAGTGATCGGCAGGGGGAGGCTGGGGAGCTGTTTTTT,CATSDRQGEAGELFF,TRBJ2-2,many,TRBV24-1,-
TGTGCCAGCAGCCACAATTGGGGGTTAGACGCAGATACGCAGTATTTT,CASSHNWGLDADTQYF,TRBJ2-3,many,TRBV7-9,-
TGTGCCAGCAGTTTATCGCTGGGATATGGCTACACCTTC,CASSLSLGYGYTF,TRBJ1-2,many,TRBV27,-
TGTGCCAGCAGTTTACGGAGTCTTCAGGGGCACCCCTACGAGCAGTACTTC,CASSLRSLQGHPYEQYF,TRBJ2-7,many,TRBV27,-
TGCGCCAGCAGCCTCGTATGGCGGGAGACCGACAATGAGCAGTTCTTC,CASSLVWRETDNEQFF,TRBJ2-1,-,TRBV4-1,TRBD2
TGCAGTGCTTCCAGAGGGGTTTACGAACTTATGAACACTGAAGCTTTCTTT,CSASRGVYELMNTEAFF,TRBJ1-1,many,TRBV20-1,-
TGTGCCAGCAGCCCGGGGGCGGGGGCCGCCTACGAGCAGTACTTC,CASSPGAGAAYEQYF,TRBJ2-7,few,TRBV5-5,-